This T cell receptor beta chain was identified during a study of blood T cell repertoires in COVID-19. Per the germline V gene, CDR1 is LNHNV and CDR2 is YYDKDF (reference sequence). V was shortened by 0 bases and J by 7 bases, with 6 bases between the two germline ends. The CDR3 extends over 12 amino acids. Concerning this clone: Additional DNA sequences in this sample encode the identical CDR3.

Methods used by the authors: Estimated nucleated cell counts came from reference gene primer amplification. Assay used: immunoSEQ multiplex PCR; TCRdb lists only in-frame clones, some missing. V, J and clone size are taken as reported in that table, and D and trimming were inferred from the DNA itself. Altogether approximately 60,000 clones are present, over 70% being singletons, with the ten largest covering about 6.7%. V is TRBV15 and J is TRBJ2-5; the D is unclear. The sample taken for sequencing was peripheral blood. The receptor was derived from a human donor in a cohort sampled during active COVID-19. CDR3 residues: CATSRDSGTQYF. CDR3 bases: TGTGCCACCAGCAGAGATTCAGGGACCCAGTACTTC.